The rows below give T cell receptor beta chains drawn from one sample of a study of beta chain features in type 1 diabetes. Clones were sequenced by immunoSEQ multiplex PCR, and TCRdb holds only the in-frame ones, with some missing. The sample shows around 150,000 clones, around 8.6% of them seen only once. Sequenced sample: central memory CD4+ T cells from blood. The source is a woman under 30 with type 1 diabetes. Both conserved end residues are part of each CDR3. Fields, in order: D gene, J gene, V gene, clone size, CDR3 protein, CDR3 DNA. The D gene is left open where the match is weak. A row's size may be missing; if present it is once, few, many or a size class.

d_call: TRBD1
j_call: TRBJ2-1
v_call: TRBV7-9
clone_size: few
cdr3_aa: CASSWGQGDDEQFF
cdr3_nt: TGTGCCAGCAGCTGGGGACAGGGGGACGATGAGCAGTTCTTC

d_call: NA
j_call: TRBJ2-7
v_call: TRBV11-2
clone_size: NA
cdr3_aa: CASSRLVSYEQYF
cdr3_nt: TGTGCCAGCAGTCGATTAGTTTCCTACGAGCAGTACTTC

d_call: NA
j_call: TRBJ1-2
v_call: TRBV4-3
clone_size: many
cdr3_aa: CASSQAGYGYTF
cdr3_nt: TGCGCCAGCAGCCAAGCAGGGTATGGCTACACCTTC

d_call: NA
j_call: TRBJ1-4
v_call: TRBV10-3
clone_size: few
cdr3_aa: CAISIQGNEKLFF
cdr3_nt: TGTGCCATCAGTATTCAGGGGAATGAAAAACTGTTTTTT

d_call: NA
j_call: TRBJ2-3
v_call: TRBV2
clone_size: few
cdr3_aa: CASSADSDTQYF
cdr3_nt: TGTGCCAGCAGCGCTGACAGTGATACGCAGTATTTT

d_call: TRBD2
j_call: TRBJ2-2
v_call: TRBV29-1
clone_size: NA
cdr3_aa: CSAGRGGIEAGELFF
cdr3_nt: TGCAGCGCTGGGAGGGGCGGAATTGAGGCCGGGGAGCTGTTTTTT

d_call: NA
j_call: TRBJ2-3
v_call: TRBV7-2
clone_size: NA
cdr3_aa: CASSPTMDTQYF
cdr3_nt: TGTGCCAGCAGCCCCACAATGGATACGCAGTATTTT

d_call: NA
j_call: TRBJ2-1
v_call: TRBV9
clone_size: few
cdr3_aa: CASSETSLSNEQFF
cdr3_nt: TGTGCCAGCAGCGAGACTAGTCTGTCAAATGAGCAGTTCTTC

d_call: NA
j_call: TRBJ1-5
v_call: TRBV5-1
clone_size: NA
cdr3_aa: CASSLDEGNQPQHF
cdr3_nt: TGCGCCAGCAGCTTGGACGAGGGCAATCAGCCCCAGCATTTT

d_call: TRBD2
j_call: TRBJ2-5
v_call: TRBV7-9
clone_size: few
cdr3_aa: CASSLAVTSGVPSQYF
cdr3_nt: TGTGCCAGCAGCTTAGCGGTGACTAGCGGGGTCCCTTCCCAGTACTTC

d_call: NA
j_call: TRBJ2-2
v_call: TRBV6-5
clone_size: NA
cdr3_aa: CASRWALNTGELFF
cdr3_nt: TGTGCCAGCAGGTGGGCCTTAAACACCGGGGAGCTGTTTTTT

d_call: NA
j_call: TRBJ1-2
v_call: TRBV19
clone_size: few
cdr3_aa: CASMEGAFVDYGYTF
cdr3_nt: TGTGCCAGTATGGAAGGGGCCTTTGTGGACTATGGCTACACCTTC

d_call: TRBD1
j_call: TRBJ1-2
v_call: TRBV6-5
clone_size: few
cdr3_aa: CASSYSTGAYGYTF
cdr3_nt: TGTGCCAGCAGTTACTCGACAGGGGCTTATGGCTACACCTTC

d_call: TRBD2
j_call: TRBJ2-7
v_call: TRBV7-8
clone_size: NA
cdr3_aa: CASSLGRGGEQYF
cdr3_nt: TGTGCCAGCAGCTTAGGACGGGGGGGCGAGCAGTACTTC

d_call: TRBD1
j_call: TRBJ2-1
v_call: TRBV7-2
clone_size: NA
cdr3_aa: CASSPRTGDNEQFF
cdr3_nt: TGTGCCAGCAGTCCCCGGACAGGGGACAATGAGCAGTTCTTC

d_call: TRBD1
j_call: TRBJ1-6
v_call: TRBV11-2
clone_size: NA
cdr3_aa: CASSHSGQGNSPLHF
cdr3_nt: TGTGCCAGCAGCCATAGCGGACAGGGTAATTCACCCCTCCACTTT

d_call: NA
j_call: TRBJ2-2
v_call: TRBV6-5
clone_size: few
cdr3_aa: CASSYSRDGELFF
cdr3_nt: TGTGCCAGCAGTTACTCCCGGGACGGGGAGCTGTTTTTT

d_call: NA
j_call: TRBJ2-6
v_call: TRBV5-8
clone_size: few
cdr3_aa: CASSSGLTSGANVLTF
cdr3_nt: TGTGCCAGCAGCTCGGGACTCACCTCTGGGGCCAACGTCCTGACTTTC

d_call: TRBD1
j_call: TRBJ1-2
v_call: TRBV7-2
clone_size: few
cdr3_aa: CASSRSGTGGYGYTF
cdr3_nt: TGTGCCAGCAGCCGGTCCGGGACAGGGGGCTATGGCTACACCTTC

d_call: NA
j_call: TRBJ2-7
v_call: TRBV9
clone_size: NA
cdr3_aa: CASSVGGSGYEQYF
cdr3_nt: TGTGCCAGCAGCGTAGGAGGTAGCGGCTACGAGCAGTACTTC

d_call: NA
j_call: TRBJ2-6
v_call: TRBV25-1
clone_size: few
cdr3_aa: CASSKNSGANVLTF
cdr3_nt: TGTGCCAGCAGCAAAAACTCTGGGGCCAACGTCCTGACTTTC

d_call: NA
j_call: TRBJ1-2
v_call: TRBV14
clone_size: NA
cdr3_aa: CASSSGIFYGYTF
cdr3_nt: TGTGCCAGCAGCTCAGGGATTTTTTATGGCTACACCTTC

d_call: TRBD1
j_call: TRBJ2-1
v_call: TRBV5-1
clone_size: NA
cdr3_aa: CASSPGTGGNNEQFF
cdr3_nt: TGCGCCAGCAGCCCAGGGACAGGGGGGAACAATGAGCAGTTCTTC

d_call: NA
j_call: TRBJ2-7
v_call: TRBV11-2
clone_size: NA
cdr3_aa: CASSSAYEQYF
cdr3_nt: TGTGCCAGCAGCTCCGCCTACGAGCAGTACTTC

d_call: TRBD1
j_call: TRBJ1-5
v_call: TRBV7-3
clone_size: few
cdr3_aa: CASSLDRDQPQHF
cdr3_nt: TGTGCCAGCAGCCTCGACAGGGACCAGCCCCAGCATTTT

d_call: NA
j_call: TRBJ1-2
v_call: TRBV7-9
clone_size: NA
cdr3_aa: CASSLMDSNYGYTF
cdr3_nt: TGTGCCAGCAGCTTAATGGACAGTAACTATGGCTACACCTTC

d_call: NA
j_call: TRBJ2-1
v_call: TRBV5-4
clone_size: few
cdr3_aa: CASSGLQSDEQFF
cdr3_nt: TGTGCCAGCAGCGGATTACAGAGTGATGAGCAGTTCTTC

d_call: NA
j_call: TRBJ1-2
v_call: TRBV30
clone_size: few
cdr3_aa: CASPRVSNYGYTF
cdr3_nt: TGTGCCTCCCCCCGGGTCTCTAACTATGGCTACACCTTC

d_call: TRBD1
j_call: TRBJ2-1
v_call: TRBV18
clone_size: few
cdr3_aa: CASSPPGQGQGNEQFF
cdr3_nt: TGTGCCAGCTCACCACCAGGACAGGGGCAAGGCAATGAGCAGTTCTTC

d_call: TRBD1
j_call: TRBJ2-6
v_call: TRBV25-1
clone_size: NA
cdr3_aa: CASSDPGTGPSGANVLTF
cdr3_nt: TGTGCCAGCAGTGATCCCGGGACAGGCCCCTCAGGGGCCAACGTCCTGACTTTC

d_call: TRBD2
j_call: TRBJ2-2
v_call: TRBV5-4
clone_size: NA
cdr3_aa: CASSSTLAGPVGELFF
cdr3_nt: TGTGCCAGCAGCTCGACGCTAGCGGGGCCGGTCGGGGAGCTGTTTTTT

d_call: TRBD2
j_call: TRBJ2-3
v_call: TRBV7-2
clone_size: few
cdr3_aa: CASNPGLAFSAQYF
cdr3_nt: TGTGCCAGCAACCCGGGACTAGCGTTTTCGGCGCAGTATTTT

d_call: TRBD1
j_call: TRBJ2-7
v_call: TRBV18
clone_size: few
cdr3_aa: CASSPGQGGPYEQYF
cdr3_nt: TGTGCCAGCTCACCAGGACAGGGGGGACCCTACGAGCAGTACTTC

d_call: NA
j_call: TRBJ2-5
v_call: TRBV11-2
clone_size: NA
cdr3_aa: CASSLGAGQETQYF
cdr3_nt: TGTGCCAGCAGCTTAGGGGCGGGACAAGAGACCCAGTACTTC

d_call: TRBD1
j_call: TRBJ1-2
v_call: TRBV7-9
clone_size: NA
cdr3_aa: CASRPGTGNYGYTF
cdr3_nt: TGTGCCAGCAGACCGGGGACAGGGAACTATGGCTACACCTTC

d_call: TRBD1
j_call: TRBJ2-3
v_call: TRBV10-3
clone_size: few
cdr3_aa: CAISTGTGGTDTQYF
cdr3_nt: TGTGCCATCAGTACCGGGACAGGGGGAACAGATACGCAGTATTTT

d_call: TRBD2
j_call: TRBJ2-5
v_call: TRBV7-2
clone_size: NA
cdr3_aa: CASSLAPVGGLQETQYF
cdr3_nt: TGTGCCAGCAGCTTAGCGCCAGTGGGGGGGTTACAAGAGACCCAGTACTTC

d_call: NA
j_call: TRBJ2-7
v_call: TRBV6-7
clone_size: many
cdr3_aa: CADLDREVNEQYF
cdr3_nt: TGTGCGGATCTCGACAGGGAGGTCAACGAGCAGTACTTC

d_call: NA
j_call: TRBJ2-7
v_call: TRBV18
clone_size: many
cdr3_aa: CASRRDSAYEQYF
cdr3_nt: TGTGCCAGTAGGCGGGACAGCGCCTACGAGCAGTACTTC

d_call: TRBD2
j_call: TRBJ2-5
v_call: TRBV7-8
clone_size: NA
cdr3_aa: CASSSLPGGWTLETQYF
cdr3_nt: TGTGCCAGCAGCTCGCTGCCGGGGGGGTGGACCTTAGAGACCCAGTACTTC

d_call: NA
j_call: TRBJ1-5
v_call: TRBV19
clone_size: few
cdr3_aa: CASRLQGPNQPQHF
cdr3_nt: TGTGCCAGTCGCCTTCAGGGCCCGAATCAGCCCCAGCATTTT

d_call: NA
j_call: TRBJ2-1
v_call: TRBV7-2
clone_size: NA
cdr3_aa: CASSLRSGGRDNEQFF
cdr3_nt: TGTGCCAGCAGCTTAAGGTCCGGGGGGCGTGACAATGAGCAGTTCTTC

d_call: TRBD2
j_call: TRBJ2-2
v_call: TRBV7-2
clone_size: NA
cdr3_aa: CASSRLAGGELFF
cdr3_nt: TGTGCCAGCAGCCGACTAGCTGGCGGGGAGCTGTTTTTT

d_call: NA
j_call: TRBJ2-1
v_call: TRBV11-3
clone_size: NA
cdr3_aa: CASRLGSTEQFF
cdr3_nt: TGTGCCAGCAGACTAGGGAGTACTGAGCAGTTCTTC

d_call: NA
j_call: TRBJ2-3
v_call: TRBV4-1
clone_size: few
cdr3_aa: CASSQQQGPDTQYF
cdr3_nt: TGCGCCAGCAGCCAGCAACAGGGCCCAGATACGCAGTATTTT

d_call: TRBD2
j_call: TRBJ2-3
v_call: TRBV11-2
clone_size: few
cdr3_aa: CASTDKTSGRTDTQYF
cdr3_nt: TGTGCCAGCACCGACAAGACTAGCGGGCGCACAGATACGCAGTATTTT

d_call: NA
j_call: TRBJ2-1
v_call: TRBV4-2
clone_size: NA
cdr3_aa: CASSQDRGQGQFF
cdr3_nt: TGTGCCAGCAGCCAAGATCGAGGGCAAGGGCAGTTCTTC

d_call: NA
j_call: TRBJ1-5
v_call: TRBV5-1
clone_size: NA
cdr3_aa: CASRPGPSNQPQHF
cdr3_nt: TGCGCCAGCCGACCAGGGCCTAGCAATCAGCCCCAGCATTTT